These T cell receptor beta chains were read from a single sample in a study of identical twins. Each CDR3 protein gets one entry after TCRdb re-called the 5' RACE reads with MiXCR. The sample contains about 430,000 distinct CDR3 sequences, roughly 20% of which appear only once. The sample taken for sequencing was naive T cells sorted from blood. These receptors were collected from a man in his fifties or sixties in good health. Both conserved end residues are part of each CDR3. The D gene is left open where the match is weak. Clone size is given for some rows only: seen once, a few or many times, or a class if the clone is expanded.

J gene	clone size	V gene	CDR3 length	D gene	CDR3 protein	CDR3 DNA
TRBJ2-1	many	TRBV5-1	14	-	CASSPRTGFDEQFF	TGCGCCAGCAGCCCCCGAACAGGATTCGATGAGCAGTTCTTC
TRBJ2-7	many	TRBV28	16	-	CASSLFGGTPPREQYF	TGTGCCAGCAGTTTATTCGGCGGAACACCCCCGAGGGAGCAGTACTTC
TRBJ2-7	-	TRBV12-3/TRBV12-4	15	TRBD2	CASSSGLVFPYEQYF	TGTGCCAGCAGTTCGGGACTAGTTTTTCCCTACGAGCAGTACTTC
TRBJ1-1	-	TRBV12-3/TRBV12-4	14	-	CASTPSPANTEAFF	TGTGCCAGCACCCCTTCGCCGGCGAACACTGAAGCTTTCTTT
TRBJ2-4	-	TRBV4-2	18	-	CASSQAGVTGFRGNIQYF	TGTGCCAGCAGCCAAGCGGGCGTTACAGGGTTTCGGGGAAACATTCAGTACTTC
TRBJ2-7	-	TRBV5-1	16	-	CASSLAFTGISYEQYF	TGCGCCAGCAGCTTGGCCTTCACAGGTATTTCCTACGAGCAGTACTTC
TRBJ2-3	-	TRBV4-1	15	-	CASSPVSPITDTQYF	TGCGCCAGCAGCCCCGTTTCCCCAATCACAGATACGCAGTATTTT
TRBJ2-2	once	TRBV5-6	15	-	CASSPRPGSTGELFF	TGTGCCAGCAGCCCCAGGCCTGGAAGCACCGGGGAGCTGTTTTTT
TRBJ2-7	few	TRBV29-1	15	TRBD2	CSVEGSGKESYEQYF	TGCAGCGTTGAAGGTAGCGGGAAAGAGTCCTACGAGCAGTACTTC
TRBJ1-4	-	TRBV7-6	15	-	CASSPTGRTNEKLFF	TGTGCCAGCAGCCCAACAGGGCGAACTAATGAAAAACTGTTTTTT
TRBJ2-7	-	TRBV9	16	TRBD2	CASSAYSGSLPGEQYF	TGTGCCAGCAGCGCCTACAGCGGGAGTCTGCCGGGTGAGCAGTACTTC
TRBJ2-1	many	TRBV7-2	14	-	CASRLQGPLGEQFF	TGTGCCAGCAGATTACAAGGGCCCTTAGGCGAGCAGTTCTTC
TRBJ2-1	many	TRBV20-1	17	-	CSARDLRTITLHNEQFF	TGCAGTGCTAGAGATCTCCGGACTATAACCCTCCACAATGAGCAGTTCTTC
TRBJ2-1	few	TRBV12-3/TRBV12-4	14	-	CASSRSDPAWGQFF	TGTGCCAGCAGTCGTTCCGACCCCGCGTGGGGGCAGTTCTTC
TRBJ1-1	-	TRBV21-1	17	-	CASSKGTGTNMNTEAFF	TGTGCCAGCAGCAAAGGGACGGGAACGAACATGAACACTGAAGCTTTCTTT
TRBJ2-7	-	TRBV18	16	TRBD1	CASSPLPGQAFVEQYF	TGTGCCAGCTCACCATTACCGGGACAGGCGTTCGTCGAGCAGTACTTC
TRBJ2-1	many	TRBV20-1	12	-	CSAGRTNNEQFF	TGCAGTGCTGGGAGAACGAACAATGAGCAGTTCTTC
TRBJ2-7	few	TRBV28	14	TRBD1	CASKMGTASYEQYF	TGTGCCAGCAAGATGGGGACAGCCTCCTACGAGCAGTACTTC
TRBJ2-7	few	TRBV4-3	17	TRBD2	CASSQDIQREISYEQYF	TGCGCCAGCAGCCAAGATATTCAGCGGGAGATCTCCTACGAGCAGTACTTC
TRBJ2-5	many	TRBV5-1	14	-	CASSLSDTRETQYF	TGCGCCAGCAGCTTGTCCGACACCCGGGAGACCCAGTACTTC
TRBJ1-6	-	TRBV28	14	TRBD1	CASSDPGQTDTLHF	TGTGCCAGCAGTGACCCGGGACAGACGGACACCCTCCACTTT
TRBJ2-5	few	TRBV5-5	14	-	CASSLVSYQETQYF	TGTGCCAGCAGCTTGGTTTCGTACCAAGAGACCCAGTACTTC
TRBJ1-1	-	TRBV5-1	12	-	CASSFAGEEAFF	TGCGCCAGCAGCTTTGCAGGGGAAGAAGCTTTCTTT
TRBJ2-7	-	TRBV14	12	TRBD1	CASSPGGPTGYF	TGTGCCAGCAGCCCAGGGGGCCCTACGGGGTACTTC
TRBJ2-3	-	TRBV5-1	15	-	CASSNRDPKADTQYF	TGCGCCAGCAGCAACCGGGACCCAAAGGCAGATACGCAGTATTTT